A single T cell receptor beta chain is shown here with its context. Study processing details: The assay estimated nucleated cells by amplifying reference gene primers. The protocol was immunoSEQ multiplex PCR, while the TCRdb copy is restricted to in-frame clones and leaves out a portion. V, J and clone size reflect that table, while D and trimming were determined from the DNA. The data contain under 250,000 clones, roughly four fifths of them singletons. The data originate from a study of blood T cell repertoires in COVID-19. At the level of the study: Collection of acute and convalescent COVID-19 samples took place in the United States, Italy and Spain. PBMCs, B-cell-depleted T cells, or T cells were the source of the cDNA or gDNA that made up the material.

The CDR3 is 15 residues long. CDR1 is SNHLY and CDR2 is FYNNEI in the germline V gene. V shed 3 bases and J 3 bases; nucleotides not matched to a gene: 3. The sample consisted of peripheral blood. The sequence derives from a man aged 25 to 40 who had recovered from COVID-19. V and J are TRBV2 and TRBJ1-1; TRBD1 matches 11 bases. CDR3 coding DNA: TGTGCCAGCAGTGAGGGGACAGGGGGGTACACTGAAGCTTTCTTT. It yields the protein CASSEGTGGYTEAFF.